This TCR beta chain was identified in a study of patients and donors after allogeneic stem cell transplantation. TCRdb used MiXCR to reprocess the RT-PCR reads, holding one entry per CDR3 protein. The table lists about 110,000 distinct CDR3 sequences, approximately 40% of them singletons. This clonotype came up once. CDR3 length equals 15 residues. V lost 3 bases and J lost 2; bases outside the gene matches: 5. Germline V gene lookup returns CDR1 LGHNA and CDR2 YSLEER. This TCR was recovered from a human donor who was either an allogeneic HSCT recipient or a stem cell or donor lymphocyte infusion donor (not recorded which). It is not recorded whose cells these are; they may come from a transplant donor. The sequenced material came from blood, either unsorted or a sorted T cell fraction (not recorded which). V usage is TRBV4-3 and J usage is TRBJ2-7; 9 bases are a match to TRBD2. The CDR3 sequence is CASSQNSGRAYEQYF. For the CDR3, the DNA is TGCGCCAGCAGCCAGAATAGCGGGAGAGCCTACGAGCAGTACTTC.